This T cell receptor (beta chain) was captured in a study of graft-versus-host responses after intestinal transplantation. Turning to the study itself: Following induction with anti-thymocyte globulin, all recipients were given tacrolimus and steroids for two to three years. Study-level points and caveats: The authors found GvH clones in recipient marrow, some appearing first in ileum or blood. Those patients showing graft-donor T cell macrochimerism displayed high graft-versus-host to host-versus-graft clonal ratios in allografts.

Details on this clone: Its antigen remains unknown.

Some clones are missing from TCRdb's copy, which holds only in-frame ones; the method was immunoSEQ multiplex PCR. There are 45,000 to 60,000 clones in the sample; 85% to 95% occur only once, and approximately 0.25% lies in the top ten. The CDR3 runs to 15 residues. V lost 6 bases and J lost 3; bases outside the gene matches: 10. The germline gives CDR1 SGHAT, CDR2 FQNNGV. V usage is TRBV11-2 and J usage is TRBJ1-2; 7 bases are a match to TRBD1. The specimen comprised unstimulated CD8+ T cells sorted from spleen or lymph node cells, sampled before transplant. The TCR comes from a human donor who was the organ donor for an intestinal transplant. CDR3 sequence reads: CASSPPGQPYYGYTF. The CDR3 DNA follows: TGTGCCAGCAGTCCCCCGGGACAGCCGTACTATGGCTACACCTTC.